This entry lists 29 T cell receptor beta chains sequenced from one sample in a study of blood T cell repertoires in COVID-19. The protocol was immunoSEQ multiplex PCR, while the TCRdb copy is restricted to in-frame clones and leaves out a portion. This sample has 45,000 to 55,000 clones, with 80% to 85% found just once. Sequencing was done on a sample of peripheral blood. These receptors originate from a man aged 50 or older with acute or convalescent COVID-19.

The rearrangement links TRBV18 to TRBJ2-1; possibly TRBD2 for D (6 bases). The germline V and J ends were trimmed by 6 bases and 9 bases, with 15 bases remaining between them. Germline CDR1 and CDR2: KGHSH and LQKENI. The CDR3 contains 13 residues. The CDR3 loop reads CASSMYGGFEQFF. In DNA, the CDR3 is TGTGCCAGCTCCATGTATGGAGGGTTTGAGCAGTTCTTC. The whole variable domain, remainder taken from reference TRBV18 and TRBJ2-1, is NAGVMQNPRHLVRRRGQEARLRCSPMKGHSHVYWYRQLPEEGLKFMVYLQKENIIDESGMPKERFSAEFPKEGPSILRIQQVVRGDSAAYFCASSMYGGFEQFFGPGTRLTVL.

The chain joins TRBV18 to TRBJ2-7, with a tentative D call TRBD1 (6 bases). The CDR3 is 13 residues long. Between the trimmed V and J ends, which lost 6 bases and 6 bases, there was a span of 15 bases. Germline V gives CDR1 KGHSH, CDR2 LQKENI. In DNA, the CDR3 is TGTGCCAGCTCGCCGGGACATTCGGGCGAGCAGTACTTC. Translating it yields CASSPGHSGEQYF. Full variable domain (outside the CDR3, taken from reference TRBV18 and TRBJ2-7): NAGVMQNPRHLVRRRGQEARLRCSPMKGHSHVYWYRQLPEEGLKFMVYLQKENIIDESGMPKERFSAEFPKEGPSILRIQQVVRGDSAAYFCASSPGHSGEQYFGPGTRLTVT.

The J gene is TRBJ2-7, the V gene TRBV7-8, with TRBD1 matching 7 bases. The V and J ends lost 5 bases and 3 bases, in that order; junction bases with no gene match: 13. CDR1 and CDR2 (germline): SGHVS, FQNEAQ. The CDR3 extends over 16 amino acids. This chain's CDR3 is CASSHGPRDSSYEQYF. The CDR3 DNA is TGTGCCAGCAGCCACGGTCCTCGGGACAGCAGCTACGAGCAGTACTTC.

This clone showed up just once. The rearrangement uses TRBV7-2 and TRBJ1-4; TRBD1 matches at 8 bases. This CDR3 comprises 15 residues. The ends lost 2 bases at V and 8 bases at J; junction bases unmatched: 7. The germline V gene has CDR1 SGHTA and CDR2 FQGNSA. CDR3: CASSLHGQGAEKLFF. The CDR3 nucleotides read TGTGCCAGCAGCTTACATGGGCAGGGGGCCGAAAAACTGTTTTTT.

The chain combines TRBV12-5 with TRBJ2-1; 7 nucleotides line up with TRBD1. Germline CDR1 LGHNT, CDR2 FRNRAP. The CDR3 has 13 residues. Unmatched junction bases numbered 3, after V lost 0 bases and J lost 10 bases. The CDR3 spells CASGLVGGGEQFF. For the CDR3, the DNA is TGTGCTAGTGGTTTGGTAGGGGGCGGGGAGCAGTTCTTC.

The V and J genes are TRBV6-1 and TRBJ1-4; D not resolved. Trimming pared 1 base from V and 7 bases from J, leaving 13 bases between. The CDR3 runs to 15 residues. Germline CDR1 MNHNS, CDR2 SASEGT. CDR3 protein: CASSEVGSEGEKLFF. CDR3 nucleotides: TGTGCCAGCAGTGAAGTAGGCAGTGAGGGTGAAAAACTGTTTTTT.

The chain has TRBV25-1 and TRBJ2-5; 7 nucleotides align to TRBD1. The germline V gene encodes CDR1 MGHDK and CDR2 SYGVNS. V lost 5 bases and J lost 1; bases outside the gene matches: 4. The CDR3 has 14 amino acids. CDR3 amino acids: CASSLTGSQETQYF. The DNA of the CDR3 is TGTGCCAGCAGTTTGACAGGGTCCCAAGAGACCCAGTACTTC.

The chain uses TRBV20-1 and TRBJ2-5, with 7 bases matching TRBD1. Germline V gene sequence: CDR1 DFQATT, CDR2 SNEGSKA (reference sequence). V lost 5 bases, J lost 3 bases, and 0 bases stayed unmatched. There are 11 residues in the CDR3. The CDR3 reads CSAGQEETQYF. Written as DNA, the CDR3 is TGCAGTGCTGGACAGGAAGAGACCCAGTACTTC.

The rearrangement links TRBV6-6 to TRBJ1-1; D is perhaps TRBD1 (5 bases). This CDR3 is built from 11 residues. V gave up 7 bases and J gave up 7 bases, with 10 bases separating them. The germline CDR1 and CDR2 sequences are MNHNY and SVGAGI (reference sequence). CDR3 in amino acids: CASTWGGEAFF. CDR3 nucleotides: TGTGCCAGCACCTGGGGGGGTGAAGCTTTCTTT.

The CDR3 nucleotides are TGTGCCAGCAGCCCGATATGGACAGGGGTTAACTATGGCTACACCTTC. Protein product: CASSPIWTGVNYGYTF. The V call is TRBV6-2 or TRBV6-3, the J call TRBJ1-2; 9 bases line up with TRBD1. The V and J ends lost 6 bases and 1 base, in that order; junction bases with no gene match: 9. Germline values: CDR1 MNHEY, CDR2 SVGEGT. This CDR3 region has 16 residues.

The count of this clone is one. The chain has TRBV2 and TRBJ2-3; weak D call: TRBD1 (5 bases). V was trimmed by 11 bases and J by 4 bases, leaving 13 bases between them. The CDR3 has 12 residues. CDR1 is SNHLY and CDR2 is FYNNEI in the germline V gene. CDR3 bases: TGTGCCGGGGCCAGGGTGCCAGATACGCAGTATTTT. Translation: CAGARVPDTQYF.

This clone was seen just once. The J gene is TRBJ2-1, the V gene TRBV10-3; 8 positions match TRBD2. This CDR3 region has 13 residues. Per the germline V gene, CDR1 is ENHRY and CDR2 is SYGVKD. After removal of 6 bases from V and 5 bases from J, the junction contained 3 bases not matched to a gene. Here the CDR3 reads CAIRAGGNNEQFF. As DNA, the CDR3 is TGTGCCATCAGGGCGGGGGGCAACAATGAGCAGTTCTTC.

J is TRBJ1-1 and V is TRBV5-6, with a tentative D call TRBD1 (5 bases). Trimming shortened V by 4 bases and J by 1 base, and 14 bases separated the two germline ends. Germline V gives CDR1 SGHDT, CDR2 YYEEEE. The CDR3 covers 15 residues. CDR3 region: CASSPRARPNTEAFF. The CDR3 nucleotides are TGTGCCAGCAGCCCCAGGGCCAGGCCGAACACTGAAGCTTTCTTT.

V usage is TRBV15 and J usage is TRBJ2-2, with D possibly being TRBD1 (5 bases). The CDR3 spans 16 residues. V was shortened by 5 bases and J by 4 bases, with 17 bases between the two germline ends. Germline CDR1 LNHNV, CDR2 YYDKDF (reference sequence). CDR3 loop: CATSSGRDWATGELFF. The CDR3 DNA reads TGTGCCACCAGCTCGGGCAGGGATTGGGCCACCGGGGAGCTGTTTTTT.

This chain uses TRBV24-1 with TRBJ2-2; D gene ambiguous. The germline V gene has CDR1 KGHDR and CDR2 SFDVKD. The CDR3 is 13 amino acids. V was trimmed by 5 bases and J by 1 base, leaving 4 bases between them. The CDR3 reads CATSAGNTGELFF. The CDR3 DNA is TGTGCCACCAGTGCGGGGAACACCGGGGAGCTGTTTTTT.

CDR3 DNA sequence: TGCAGTGCTAGGACAACTCGGCGCTACACCTTC. Encoded protein: CSARTTRRYTF. This chain links TRBV20-1 with TRBJ1-2; D gene ambiguous. Trimming cost V 3 bases and J 9 bases, with 11 bases left between them. Germline values: CDR1 DFQATT, CDR2 SNEGSKA (reference sequence). CDR3 length equals 11 residues.

In nucleotides, the CDR3 is TGTGCCAGCAGTGAACGAGCGGGGGGTCGCACCGGGGAGCTGTTTTTT. Translated, it gives CASSERAGGRTGELFF. The chain carries TRBV2 and TRBJ2-2, with 9 bases identical to TRBD2. After removal of 2 bases from V and 4 bases from J, the junction contained 5 bases not matched to a gene. Germline V gene data show CDR1 as SNHLY and CDR2 as FYNNEI. The CDR3 has 16 amino acids.

This rearrangement joins TRBV6-5 to TRBJ2-2; D gene unclear. The V gene's germline CDR1 is MNHEY and CDR2 SVGAGI. Trimming removed 0 bases at V and 6 bases at J, with 8 bases between. The CDR3 loop spans 14 amino acids. In DNA, the CDR3 is TGTGCCAGCAGTTACTCGGGTGAGGCCGGGGAGCTGTTTTTT. Protein sequence: CASSYSGEAGELFF.

V usage is TRBV4-3 and J usage is TRBJ2-1, with 10 bases lining up with TRBD2. V dropped 5 bases and J dropped 9; count of bases not matched to a gene: 13. CDR3 length: 16 amino acids. The germline CDR1 and CDR2 sequences are LGHNA and YSLEER. CDR3 protein: CASSKGVSGGAIEQFF. The CDR3 nucleotides are TGCGCCAGCAGCAAAGGGGTCAGCGGGGGGGCGATTGAGCAGTTCTTC.

In this sample, this clone turned up a few times. Other DNA variants within this sample encode the same CDR3. The chain joins TRBV3-1 (or the pseudogene TRBV3-2) to TRBJ2-5; D may be TRBD2 (5 bases). CDR1 and CDR2 (germline): LGHDT, YNNKEL (reference sequence). The CDR3 runs 15 residues. V shed 6 bases and J shed 5 bases, with 19 bases lying between them. In nucleotides, the CDR3 is TGTGCCAGCAGTCCCCCGGGCCGAGGACTGGAGACCCAGTACTTC. Its translation is CASSPPGRGLETQYF.

The rearrangement uses TRBV28 and TRBJ2-4; TRBD1 matches at 11 bases. The J segment lost 1 base and the V segment lost 2 bases, leaving 22 bases of the junction unmatched. The CDR3 is 23 residues long. CDR1 is MDHEN, CDR2 SYDVKM, per germline. CDR3 region: CASSLPGWPRTGGVKSAKNIQYF. The CDR3 region has the DNA TGTGCCAGCAGTTTACCCGGTTGGCCCCGGACAGGGGGCGTAAAGTCGGCCAAAAACATTCAGTACTTC.

This chain uses TRBV19 with TRBJ2-1, with 12 bases aligning to TRBD2. V gave up 10 bases and J gave up 9 bases; unmatched junction bases: 16. The CDR3 consists of 16 residues. Germline lookup yields CDR1 LNHDA and CDR2 SQIVND (reference sequence). The CDR3 is CATLVWLAGGPTEQFF. The CDR3 nucleotides read TGTGCCACCTTAGTGTGGCTAGCGGGAGGGCCAACTGAGCAGTTCTTC.

The rearrangement uses TRBV7-9 and TRBJ1-2; 9 nucleotides line up with TRBD1. V lost 0 bases to trimming and J lost 2 bases; unmatched junction nucleotides: 4. CDR1 is SEHNR, CDR2 FQNEAQ, per germline (reference sequence). This CDR3 is 16 amino acids long. The CDR3 region is CASSLAGTGTNYGYTF. In nucleotides, the CDR3 is TGTGCCAGCAGCTTAGCCGGGACAGGGACAAACTATGGCTACACCTTC. The full variable domain, with the rest looked up from reference TRBV7-9 and TRBJ1-2, is DTGVSQNPRHKITKRGQNVTFRCDPISEHNRLYWYRQTLGQGPEFLTYFQNEAQLEKSRLLSDRFSAERPKGSFSTLEIQRTEQGDSAMYLCASSLAGTGTNYGYTFGSGTRLTVV.

This clone showed up just a few times. The chain is built from TRBV5-6 and TRBJ2-2; D unclear. Trimming pared 0 bases from V and 7 bases from J, leaving 13 bases between. The CDR3 totals 15 residues. Germline V gives CDR1 SGHDT, CDR2 YYEEEE. CDR3 region: CASSLARIVGGELFF. The CDR3 bases are TGTGCCAGCAGCTTGGCGCGGATTGTTGGCGGGGAGCTGTTTTTT.

The chain combines TRBV7-9 with TRBJ1-3; 7 bases match TRBD1. Trimming at V came to 6 bases and at J to 0 bases, leaving 8 bases not matched to a gene. Germline V gene lookup returns CDR1 SEHNR and CDR2 FQNEAQ (reference sequence). This CDR3 has 16 residues. The CDR3 DNA reads TGTGCCAGCAGTTATAAGACAGGGATCTCTGGAAACACCATATATTTT. Translating gives CASSYKTGISGNTIYF.

Of note for this clone: Other DNA sequences in this specimen translate into the identical CDR3. The gene calls are TRBV5-1 and TRBJ1-2; 7 nucleotides line up with TRBD1. From germline, CDR1 is SGHRS and CDR2 YFSETQ. This CDR3 region has 14 residues. The ends lost 2 bases at V and 5 bases at J; junction bases unmatched: 6. The DNA of the CDR3 is TGCGCCAGCAGCTTAAGACAGGGTAATTATGGCTACACCTTC. Its translation is CASSLRQGNYGYTF.

The chain has TRBV11-2 and TRBJ2-1, with a weak D call TRBD2 (5 bases). The V gene lost 6 bases and the J gene lost 8 bases, with 23 bases spanning the gap. CDR1 is SGHAT, CDR2 FQNNGV, per germline. CDR3 size: 16 residues. The CDR3 here is CASRPGWKPAADEQFF. In DNA form, the CDR3 reads TGTGCCAGCAGGCCGGGCTGGAAACCAGCGGCCGATGAGCAGTTCTTC. The full variable domain, rest sourced from reference TRBV11-2 and TRBJ2-1, is EAGVAQSPRYKIIEKRQSVAFWCNPISGHATLYWYQQILGQGPKLLIQFQNNGVVDDSQLPKDRFSAERLKGVDSTLKIQPAKLEDSAVYLCASRPGWKPAADEQFFGPGTRLTVL.

The rearrangement links TRBV6-5 to TRBJ2-7; a weak D match, TRBD2 (8 bases). Deletions cut 6 bases from V and 4 bases from J, with 19 bases between. The CDR3 has 15 amino acids. The germline CDR1 and CDR2 sequences are MNHEY and SVGAGI. CDR3 bases: TGTGCCAGCAGAGAGACGGGAGGGGGCGGGTACGAGCAGTACTTC. Protein sequence: CASRETGGGGYEQYF.

V gene TRBV24-1 combines with J gene TRBJ2-1, with a weak D call TRBD2 (6 bases). Germline-derived CDR1 and CDR2 are KGHDR and SFDVKD. The CDR3 totals 13 residues. V gave up 5 bases and J gave up 10 bases, with 14 bases separating them. The chain's CDR3 is CATSVPKRVEQFF. The CDR3 DNA reads TGTGCCACCAGTGTTCCCAAGCGGGTAGAGCAGTTCTTC.